Listed here are 32 T cell receptor beta chains from one sample, sequenced in a study of blood T cell repertoires in COVID-19. Here immunoSEQ multiplex PCR was the method, and the copy in TCRdb shows in-frame clones only, minus some. The sample has roughly 200,000 clones, 65% to 90% seen once. The specimen sequenced was PBMCs or T cells enriched from blood (not recorded which). The receptors were sampled from a woman aged 55-70 years with acute COVID-19.

The chain joins TRBV9 to TRBJ1-1; D possibly corresponds to TRBD1 (5 bases). CDR3 length: 13 amino acids. CDR1 and CDR2 (germline): SGDLS, YYNGEE. With 5 bases removed from V and 1 base from J, the gap between germline ends came to 9 bases. The CDR3 DNA reads as TGTGCCAGCAGAGGCCAGGGGAACACTGAAGCTTTCTTT. Protein: CASRGQGNTEAFF.

The table lists this clone with a few counts. The V call is TRBV7-6, the J call TRBJ2-2, with D possibly matching TRBD1 (5 bases). The V and J ends lost 3 bases and 1 base respectively, with 9 bases between them. The germline gives CDR1 SGHVS, CDR2 FNYEAQ. The CDR3 contains 15 residues. CDR3 coding DNA: TGTGCCAGCAGCTTTACAGGAAAGAACACCGGGGAGCTGTTTTTT. This gives the protein CASSFTGKNTGELFF. Using reference TRBV7-6 and TRBJ2-2 for the parts outside the CDR3, the full variable domain is GAGVSQSPRYKVTKRGQDVALRCDPISGHVSLYWYRQALGQGPEFLTYFNYEAQQDKSGLPNDRFSAERPEGSISTLTIQRTEQRDSAMYRCASSFTGKNTGELFFGEGSRLTVL.

This chain joins TRBV9 and TRBJ1-3, with TRBD1 identical over 9 bases. Germline V lookup: CDR1 SGDLS, CDR2 YYNGEE. There are 18 residues in the CDR3. V shed 0 bases and J 8 bases; nucleotides not matched to a gene: 15. The CDR3: CASSVEVWGDRVRDTIYF. The CDR3 nucleotides are TGTGCCAGCAGCGTAGAAGTATGGGGGGACAGGGTCCGGGACACCATATATTTT.

V is TRBV11-2 and J is TRBJ2-1; perhaps TRBD1 as D (6 bases). Trimming pared 3 bases from V and 5 bases from J, leaving 8 bases between. The germline CDR1 and CDR2 sequences are SGHAT and FQNNGV. This CDR3 comprises 13 residues. In DNA, the CDR3 is TGTGCCAGCAGCTTGGGGACAAACAATGAGCAGTTCTTC. It codes for CASSLGTNNEQFF.

The V and J genes are TRBV12-2 and TRBJ2-3; the table's D gene call, TRBD2, was not cross checked with the DNA. TRBV12-2 is a pseudogene segment. This CDR3 is built from 15 residues. CDR3 nucleotides: TGTGCAAGTCGGGAACCCGCGGGGGGCACAGATACGCAGTATTTT. Protein: CASREPAGGTDTQYF.

A single count supports this clone. The chain has TRBV2 and TRBJ1-2; 7 bases are shared with TRBD1. The CDR3 contains 13 residues. After removal of 11 bases from V and 4 bases from J, the junction contained 10 bases not matched to a gene. The germline gives CDR1 SNHLY, CDR2 FYNNEI. This CDR3 reads CAGTAFSAYGYTF. The DNA for the CDR3 is TGTGCCGGGACAGCGTTCTCTGCCTATGGCTACACCTTC.

The rearrangement uses TRBV10-2 and TRBJ1-4; 8 nucleotides align to TRBD1. This CDR3 region has 16 residues. Germline V gene lookup returns CDR1 WSHSY and CDR2 SAAADI. J was trimmed by 8 bases and V by 6 bases; bases with no gene match: 14. The CDR3: CASRKGQAGSWEKLFF. The DNA of the CDR3 is TGCGCCAGCAGGAAGGGACAGGCTGGTTCTTGGGAAAAACTGTTTTTT.

This clone was counted between two and nine times. The V gene is TRBV7-6, the J gene TRBJ2-7; 11 bases are a match to TRBD2. The CDR3 covers 17 residues. The J segment lost 3 bases and the V segment lost 2 bases, leaving 9 bases of the junction unmatched. The germline CDR1 and CDR2 sequences are SGHVS and FNYEAQ. CDR3 sequence: CASSLSSGTSGYYEQYF. CDR3 sequence (DNA): TGTGCCAGCAGCTTATCGTCCGGGACTAGCGGATACTACGAGCAGTACTTC.

The J gene is TRBJ2-5, the V gene TRBV7-9; the match to TRBD1 covers 7 bases. Germline V gene sequence: CDR1 SEHNR, CDR2 FQNEAQ (reference sequence). CDR3 size: 18 residues. Trimming at V came to 4 bases and at J to 7 bases, leaving 21 bases not matched to a gene. The CDR3 DNA sequence: TGTGCCAGCAGCTCCGCCGGGACAGCTTCCGCTCCCCGGGGGACCCAGTACTTC. Encoded protein: CASSSAGTASAPRGTQYF.

This sequence joins TRBV7-2 and TRBJ2-7; no clear D gene. CDR3 length: 13 amino acids. Trimming left V 5 bases short and J 7 bases short, with 15 bases between. Germline loops: CDR1 SGHTA, CDR2 FQGNSA. In DNA, the CDR3 is TGTGCCAGCAGCCGACTGGCCTTGGGTGAGCAGTACTTC. Amino acids: CASSRLALGEQYF.

The V and J genes are TRBV28 and TRBJ1-6; D is undetermined. Germline CDR1 is MDHEN and CDR2 is SYDVKM. The CDR3 length is 15 residues. V dropped 0 bases and J dropped 8 bases, with 11 bases sitting between them. The CDR3 protein is CASSLWTAEDSPLHF. CDR3 in DNA: TGTGCCAGCAGTTTATGGACGGCGGAGGATTCACCCCTCCACTTT.

The table lists this clone with a few counts. The rearrangement uses TRBV24-1 and TRBJ2-1; D might be TRBD2 (6 bases). The CDR3 sequence is 13 residues long. The germline V gene encodes CDR1 KGHDR and CDR2 SFDVKD. V dropped 3 bases and J dropped 12 bases, with 14 bases sitting between them. The CDR3 loop is CATSDDGGKRQFF. As DNA, the CDR3 is TGTGCCACCAGTGATGATGGCGGGAAAAGGCAGTTCTTC.

This sequence joins TRBV11-2 and TRBJ2-7, with 9 bases fitting TRBD1. This CDR3 comprises 14 residues. Germline V gene lookup returns CDR1 SGHAT and CDR2 FQNNGV. The V segment lost 5 bases and the J segment 5 bases; nucleotides outside the gene matches: 7. The DNA for the CDR3 is TGTGCCAGCAGCCGGCGGGACAGGGTCCACGAGCAGTACTTC. Residues: CASSRRDRVHEQYF.

The gene calls are TRBV6-5 and TRBJ2-7, with a weak D call TRBD1 (5 bases). Germline CDR1 is MNHEY and CDR2 is SVGAGI. This CDR3 region has 13 residues. V was trimmed by 9 bases and J by 3 bases, leaving 15 bases between them. CDR3: CASSRVGHYEQYF. The CDR3 DNA reads as TGTGCCAGTTCCAGGGTGGGCCACTACGAGCAGTACTTC.

CDR3 nucleotides: TGTGCCAGCAGCGCGCCCGGGACAGGGGCCGGGAATGAGCAGTTCTTC. Translating gives CASSAPGTGAGNEQFF. The chain couples TRBV2 to TRBJ2-1, with 10 bases lining up with TRBD1. CDR1 and CDR2 from the germline V gene are SNHLY and FYNNEI. This CDR3 has 16 residues. The V gene end was trimmed by 6 bases and the J gene end by 7 bases; junction bases not matched to a gene: 12.

This clone was picked up a small number of times. The chain couples TRBV4-3 to TRBJ1-6, with D possibly TRBD1 on 6 matching bases. The CDR3 has 16 residues. Trimming pared 0 bases from V and 8 bases from J, leaving 14 bases between. Germline-derived CDR1 and CDR2 are LGHNA and YSLEER. CDR3 coding DNA: TGCGCCAGCAGCCAAGATGAGAGACAGGAACATTCACCCCTCCACTTT. Translated: CASSQDERQEHSPLHF.

This clone was counted a few times. The CDR3 coding sequence is TGCGCCAGCAGCCAAGATTGGGGGCAAACGGGGCAGCCCCAGCATTTT. Amino acid sequence: CASSQDWGQTGQPQHF. This chain uses TRBV4-1 with TRBJ1-5; the D gene is possibly TRBD1 (6 bases). Trimming left V 0 bases short and J 7 bases short, with 16 bases between. The germline CDR1 and CDR2 sequences are MGHRA and YSYEKL. The CDR3 consists of 16 residues.

The chain uses TRBV7-9 and TRBJ2-7; 9 nucleotides match TRBD2. Looked up from germline, CDR1 is SEHNR and CDR2 is FQNEAQ (reference sequence). The V and J ends lost 3 bases and 3 bases, in that order; junction bases with no gene match: 6. This CDR3 has 15 residues. CDR3 residues: CASSFGPSGDYEQYF. Written as DNA, the CDR3 is TGTGCCAGCAGCTTCGGCCCTAGCGGGGACTACGAGCAGTACTTC. The full variable domain, rest sourced from reference TRBV7-9 and TRBJ2-7, is DTGVSQNPRHKITKRGQNVTFRCDPISEHNRLYWYRQTLGQGPEFLTYFQNEAQLEKSRLLSDRFSAERPKGSFSTLEIQRTEQGDSAMYLCASSFGPSGDYEQYFGPGTRLTVT.

This clone showed up just once. This chain connects TRBV10-1 to TRBJ1-1; 9 bases map to TRBD1. The ends lost 8 bases at V and 5 bases at J; junction bases unmatched: 0. This CDR3 is 11 amino acids long. Germline-derived CDR1 and CDR2 are WNHNN and SYGVQD (reference sequence). CDR3 sequence: CASGTGTEAFF. CDR3 in DNA: TGCGCCAGCGGGACAGGGACTGAAGCTTTCTTT.

The chain joins TRBV28 to TRBJ2-2, with D tentatively TRBD1 (6 bases). The V gene's germline CDR1 is MDHEN and CDR2 SYDVKM. The CDR3 is made up of 15 amino acids. V was clipped by 7 bases and J by 5 bases, with 17 bases between them. The DNA of the CDR3 is TGTGCCAGCAACTTCACAGGGTCACGAACCGGGGAGCTGTTTTTT. Its protein product is CASNFTGSRTGELFF.

The genes are TRBV5-1 and TRBJ1-1; 10 bases align to TRBD1. Trimming removed 4 bases from V and 3 bases from J; junction bases left unmatched: 6. The CDR3 totals 15 residues. CDR1 SGHRS and CDR2 YFSETQ come from the germline V gene. For the CDR3, the DNA is TGCGCCAGCAGCCGTACGGGACAGGGGCACACTGAAGCTTTCTTT. It yields the protein CASSRTGQGHTEAFF.

V and J are TRBV3-1 (or the pseudogene TRBV3-2) and TRBJ2-6; possibly TRBD1 for D (6 bases). CDR3 length: 15 residues. Germline assignment: CDR1 LGHDT and CDR2 YNNKEL (reference sequence). V lost 4 bases to trimming and J lost 6 bases, with 13 bases between them. CDR3: CASSLRDTLANVLTF. The CDR3 DNA reads TGTGCCAGCAGCCTCCGGGACACTTTGGCCAACGTCCTGACTTTC.

This clone was counted between two and nine times. The chain has TRBV19 and TRBJ2-2; D is possibly TRBD1 (6 bases). The CDR3 contains 14 residues. Trimming shortened V by 6 bases and J by 4 bases, and 12 bases separated the two germline ends. The V gene's germline CDR1 is LNHDA and CDR2 SQIVND (reference sequence). CDR3 DNA: TGTGCCAGTAGACAGGGCTATAGCACCGGGGAGCTGTTTTTT. Protein: CASRQGYSTGELFF.

The chain carries TRBV4-2 and TRBJ2-1; 8 bases agree with TRBD2. Germline CDR1 reads LGHNA; CDR2 reads YNFKEQ. The V gene end was trimmed by 1 base and the J gene end by 5 bases; junction bases not matched to a gene: 4. The CDR3 is made up of 15 amino acids. CDR3 DNA sequence: TGTGCCAGCAGCCAAGCGGGAGGGCCTAACAATGAGCAGTTCTTC. It translates to CASSQAGGPNNEQFF.

This rearrangement joins TRBV10-1 to TRBJ2-3; D uncertain. CDR1 is WNHNN, CDR2 SYGVQD, per germline (reference sequence). V was clipped by 3 bases and J by 2 bases, with 6 bases between them. This CDR3 region has 13 residues. This CDR3 is CASSDRFTDTQYF. The CDR3 bases are TGCGCCAGCAGTGACAGATTCACAGATACGCAGTATTTT.

The chain is built from TRBV12-3 or TRBV12-4 and TRBJ1-1; a weak D match, TRBD1 (5 bases). The CDR3 is 13 amino acids. The V and J ends lost 7 bases and 6 bases respectively, with 15 bases between them. The CDR3 loop reads CASNRREGAEAFF. The CDR3 nucleotides are TGTGCCAGCAACAGAAGGGAAGGGGCTGAAGCTTTCTTT.

This clone showed up just once. The chain joins TRBV3-1 (or the pseudogene TRBV3-2) to TRBJ1-3, with no clear D. The CDR3 loop spans 17 amino acids. The V end was cut by 3 bases, the J end by 0 bases, with 15 bases between. CDR1 is LGHDT and CDR2 is YNNKEL in the germline V gene (reference sequence). The CDR3 region is CASSQQSDASSGNTIYF. The CDR3 coding sequence is TGTGCCAGCAGCCAGCAATCCGACGCTAGCTCTGGAAACACCATATATTTT.

The J gene is TRBJ1-1, the V gene TRBV11-2, with TRBD1 matching 10 bases. CDR3 length: 17 amino acids. Germline loops: CDR1 SGHAT, CDR2 FQNNGV. The J segment lost 4 bases and the V segment lost 4 bases, leaving 12 bases of the junction unmatched. The DNA for the CDR3 is TGTGCCAGCAGCTCATCCTTTTCGACAGGGGGCGTCACTGAAGCTTTCTTT. This codes for CASSSSFSTGGVTEAFF.

The gene calls are TRBV19 and TRBJ2-2; a weak D match, TRBD1 (7 bases). CDR3 size: 15 residues. V gave up 1 base and J gave up 3 bases, with 9 bases separating them. Germline V gene sequence: CDR1 LNHDA, CDR2 SQIVND (reference sequence). This CDR3 reads CASSIARGDTGELFF. The CDR3 DNA reads as TGTGCCAGTAGTATAGCCAGGGGGGACACCGGGGAGCTGTTTTTT.

This clone was seen a handful of times. The rearrangement uses TRBV27 and TRBJ1-4; 7 bases are shared with TRBD1. Trimming cost V 6 bases and J 4 bases; bases outside gene matches: 5. Germline V gene sequence: CDR1 MNHEY, CDR2 SMNVEV (reference sequence). The CDR3 has 14 amino acids. The CDR3 sequence: CASRNQGDNEKLFF. The CDR3 DNA follows: TGTGCCAGCAGGAACCAGGGGGATAATGAAAAACTGTTTTTT.

This chain connects TRBV5-1 to TRBJ2-1; no reliable D call. The CDR3 is 14 amino acids. Germline V gene sequence: CDR1 SGHRS, CDR2 YFSETQ. V shed 0 bases and J shed 5 bases, with 9 bases lying between them. The chain's CDR3 is CASSLEWADNEQFF. In DNA form, the CDR3 reads TGCGCCAGCAGCTTGGAGTGGGCCGACAATGAGCAGTTCTTC.

Sample share makes this clone medium-sized. The chain combines TRBV9 with TRBJ2-5, with TRBD1 matching 9 bases. Germline CDR1 SGDLS, CDR2 YYNGEE. J gave up 5 bases and V 3 bases, and 8 bases lay outside the gene matches. This CDR3 has 15 residues. CDR3 DNA: TGTGCCAGCAGCGAGTGGGACAGGGCACGGGAGACCCAGTACTTC. Its translation: CASSEWDRARETQYF.